This T cell receptor beta chain appears in the sequencing data of a study of OX40 agonist ivuxolimab in advanced cancers. Whole-study context: The study reported partial responses in three patients: one hepatocellular carcinoma, two cutaneous melanoma. The study's findings and limits: Clonal expansion was seen in CD4+ and CD8+ blood T cells by week 6 at 0.1 to 3.0 mg/kg.

This clone has only a few counts. Its target is not known. Sequenced by immunoSEQ multiplex PCR; TCRdb stores in-frame clones only, minus some. The table lists approximately 86,000 clones, about 86% of them singletons. Germline V gene data show CDR1 as SGDLS and CDR2 as YYNGEE. The CDR3 runs 14 residues. Between the trimmed V and J ends, which lost 2 bases and 2 bases, there was a span of 10 bases. Peripheral blood came from all dose cohorts at three timepoints. This chain joins TRBV9 and TRBJ2-5; D call uncertain. This receptor was identified in an adult with an advanced solid tumor such as melanoma, head and neck, liver or kidney cancer. Sequencing was performed on CD4+ or CD8+ T cells sorted from blood, taken in a trial of the OX40 agonist ivuxolimab. CDR3 residues: CASSVTPLQETQYF. CDR3 bases: TGTGCCAGCAGCGTCACCCCCCTACAAGAGACCCAGTACTTC.